This entry features one TCR beta chain sequence. There are a few counts of this clonotype. Its target antigen remains unknown. Base qualities are missing; no much larger clone stands one base away. The sample belongs to a study of CD8 T cells in ankylosing spondylitis (TCRdb year 2017). With regard to the full study: T cell receptor beta repertoires were profiled in healthy donors and ankylosing spondylitis patients so that disease-linked TCR variants could be found. The full study cohort comprised 20 to 25 ankylosing spondylitis patients and some 110 healthy donors. Peripheral blood samples were taken, and synovial fluid was additionally collected from ankylosing spondylitis patients. What the research found in general, with its limitations: A TCR beta motif made up of several highly homologous amino acid variants appeared to be characteristic of blood from ankylosing spondylitis patients. In peripheral blood, the disease-linked clones were found at relatively low frequencies and had a CD8+ phenotype. The disease-linked clones were reported as significantly enriched in matched synovial fluid samples from ankylosing spondylitis patients. Some motif variants had previously been reported in the synovial fluid and blood of reactive arthritis patients, which suggests shared mechanisms of disease initiation.

Sequencing was carried out with an Illumina HiSeq 2500. Quantitative 5'-RACE with molecular barcodes was the method used to prepare the TCR beta libraries. The original methods were these. A new computational method based on a probabilistic model of VDJ rearrangement was used to identify disease-linked TCR variants. The public sequencing data were trimmed at Q25 with fastp and processed into clonotypes with MiXCR by TCRdb, which kept only in-frame beta chains. CDR3 protein sequences are deduplicated, and each keeps its most common genes and DNA. The V and J calls, along with clone size, are taken from TCRdb and not from the paper's own processing. The sample includes approximately 540,000 distinct CDR3 sequences, with roughly 12% observed a single time. The ten biggest clones cover over 6.5% of the sample. The sample was blood, either unsorted or a sorted T cell fraction (not recorded which). The source of this sequence is a male donor with ankylosing spondylitis.

The sequenced DNA: TGCAGTGCTACAGAGATGACGGGTGGGAGAGATACGCAGTATTTT. It translates to CSATEMTGGRDTQYF. This chain is built from TRBV20-1 and TRBJ2-3; TRBD2 is possibly the D segment (5 matching bases). From the cysteine up to the phenylalanine, the CDR3 has a length of 15 residues. Solely the CDR3 DNA is kept, with 45 bases framed from the first base. Trimming removed 4 bases from V and 5 bases from J, leaving 19 bases between the germline ends. The germline V gene (reference sequence) specifies DFQATT as CDR1 and SNEGSKA as CDR2.